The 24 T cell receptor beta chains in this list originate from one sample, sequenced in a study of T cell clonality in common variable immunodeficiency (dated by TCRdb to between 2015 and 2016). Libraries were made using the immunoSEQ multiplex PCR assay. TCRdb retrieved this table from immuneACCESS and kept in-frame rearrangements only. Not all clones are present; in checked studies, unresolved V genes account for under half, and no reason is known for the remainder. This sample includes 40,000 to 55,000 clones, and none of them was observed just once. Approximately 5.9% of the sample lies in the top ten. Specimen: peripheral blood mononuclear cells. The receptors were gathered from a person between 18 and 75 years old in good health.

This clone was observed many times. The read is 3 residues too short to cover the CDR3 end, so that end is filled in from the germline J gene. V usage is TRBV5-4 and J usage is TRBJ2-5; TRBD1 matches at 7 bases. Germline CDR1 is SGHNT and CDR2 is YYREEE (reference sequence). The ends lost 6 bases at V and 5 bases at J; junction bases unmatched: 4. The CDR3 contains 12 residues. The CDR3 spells CASNRGEETQYF. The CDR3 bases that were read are TGTGCCAGCAACAGGGGTGAGGAGACC.

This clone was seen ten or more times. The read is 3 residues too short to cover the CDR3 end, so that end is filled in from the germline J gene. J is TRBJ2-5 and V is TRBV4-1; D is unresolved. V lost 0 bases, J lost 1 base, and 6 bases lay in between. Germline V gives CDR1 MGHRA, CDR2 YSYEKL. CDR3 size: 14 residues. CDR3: CASSQDHSQETQYF. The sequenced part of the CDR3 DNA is TGCGCCAGCAGCCAAGATCACAGCCAAGAGACC.

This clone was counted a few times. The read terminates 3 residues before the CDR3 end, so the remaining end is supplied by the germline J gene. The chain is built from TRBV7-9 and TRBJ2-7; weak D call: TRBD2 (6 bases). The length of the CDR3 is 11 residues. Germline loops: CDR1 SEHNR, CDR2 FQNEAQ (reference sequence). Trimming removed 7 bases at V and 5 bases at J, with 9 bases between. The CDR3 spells CASTWGDEQYF. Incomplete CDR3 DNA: TGTGCCAGCACCTGGGGGGACGAG.

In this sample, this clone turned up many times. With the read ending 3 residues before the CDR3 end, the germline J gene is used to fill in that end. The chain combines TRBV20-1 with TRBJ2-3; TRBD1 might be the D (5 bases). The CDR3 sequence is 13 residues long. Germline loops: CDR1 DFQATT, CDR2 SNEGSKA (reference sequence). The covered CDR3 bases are TGCAGTGCTAGAGTGACAGTCCAAGAGACG. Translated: CSARVTVQET. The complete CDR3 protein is CSARVTVQETQYF.

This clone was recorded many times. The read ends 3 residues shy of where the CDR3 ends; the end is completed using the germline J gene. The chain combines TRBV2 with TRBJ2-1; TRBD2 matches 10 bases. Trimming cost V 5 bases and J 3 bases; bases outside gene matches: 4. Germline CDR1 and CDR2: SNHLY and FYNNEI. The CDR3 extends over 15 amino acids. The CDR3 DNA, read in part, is TGTGCCAGCAGTTATAAGCGGGGGGGCTACAATGAG. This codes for CASSYKRGGYNE. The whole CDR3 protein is CASSYKRGGYNEQFF. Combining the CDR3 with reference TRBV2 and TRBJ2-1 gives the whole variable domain EPEVTQTPSHQVTQMGQEVILRCVPISNHLYFYWYRQILGQKVEFLVSFYNNEISEKSEIFDDQFSVERPDGSNFTLKIRSTKLEDSAMYFCASSYKRGGYNEQFFGPGTRLTVL.

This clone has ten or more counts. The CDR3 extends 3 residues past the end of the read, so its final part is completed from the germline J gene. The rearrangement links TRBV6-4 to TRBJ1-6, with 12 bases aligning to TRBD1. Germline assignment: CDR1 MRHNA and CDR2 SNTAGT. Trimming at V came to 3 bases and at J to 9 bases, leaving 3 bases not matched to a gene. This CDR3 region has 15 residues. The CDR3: CASSEGGQGASPLHF. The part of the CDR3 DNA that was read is TGTGCCAGCAGTGAGGGGGGACAGGGGGCTTCACCC.

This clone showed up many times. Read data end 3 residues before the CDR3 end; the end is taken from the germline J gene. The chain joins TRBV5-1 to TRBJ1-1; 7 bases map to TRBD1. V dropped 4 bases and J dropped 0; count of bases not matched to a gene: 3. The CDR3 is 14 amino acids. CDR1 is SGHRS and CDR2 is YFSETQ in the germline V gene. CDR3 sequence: CASSPGTVNTEAFF. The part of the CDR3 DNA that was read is TGCGCCAGCAGCCCCGGGACAGTGAACACTGAA.

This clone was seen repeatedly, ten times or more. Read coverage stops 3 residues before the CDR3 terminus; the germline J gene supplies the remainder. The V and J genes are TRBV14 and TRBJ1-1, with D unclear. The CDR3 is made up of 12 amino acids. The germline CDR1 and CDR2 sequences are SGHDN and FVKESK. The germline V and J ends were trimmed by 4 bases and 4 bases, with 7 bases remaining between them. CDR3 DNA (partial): TGTGCCAGCAGCCCGGCAGGCACTGAA. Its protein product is CASSPAGTE. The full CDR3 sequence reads CASSPAGTEAFF.

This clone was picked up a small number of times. The CDR3 spells CASSSDRGNTEAFF. The sequenced CDR3 bases are TGTGCCAGCAGCTCGGACAGGGGGAACACTGAA. This chain joins TRBV7-8 and TRBJ1-1; 9 nucleotides agree with TRBD1. The read stops 3 residues short of the end of the CDR3; the missing end is completed from the germline J gene. The V gene end was trimmed by 4 bases and the J gene end by 1 base; junction bases not matched to a gene: 1. Germline loops: CDR1 SGHVS, CDR2 FQNEAQ. The CDR3 runs 14 residues. The complete variable domain, with remaining parts taken from reference TRBV7-8 and TRBJ1-1, reads GAGVSQSPRYKVAKRGQDVALRCDPISGHVSLFWYQQALGQGPEFLTYFQNEAQLDKSGLPSDRFFAERPEGSVSTLKIQRTQQEDSAVYLCASSSDRGNTEAFFGQGTRLTVV.

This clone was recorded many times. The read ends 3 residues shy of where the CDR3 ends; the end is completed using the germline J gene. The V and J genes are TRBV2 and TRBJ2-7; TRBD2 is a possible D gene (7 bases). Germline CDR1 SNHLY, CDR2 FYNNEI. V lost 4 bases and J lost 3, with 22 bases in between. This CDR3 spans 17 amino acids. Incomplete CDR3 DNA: TGTGCCAGCAGTGGGGATTTGGGGGGGGCTAAAAACTACGAG. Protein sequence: CASSGDLGGAKNYE. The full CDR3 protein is CASSGDLGGAKNYEQYF.

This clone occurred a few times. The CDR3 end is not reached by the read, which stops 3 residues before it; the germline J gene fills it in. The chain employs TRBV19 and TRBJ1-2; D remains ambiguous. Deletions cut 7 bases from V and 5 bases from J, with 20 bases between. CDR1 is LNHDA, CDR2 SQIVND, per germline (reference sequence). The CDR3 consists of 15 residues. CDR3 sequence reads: CASTLGRERGYGYTF. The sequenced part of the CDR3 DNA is TGTGCCAGTACCCTGGGAAGGGAACGGGGATATGGC.

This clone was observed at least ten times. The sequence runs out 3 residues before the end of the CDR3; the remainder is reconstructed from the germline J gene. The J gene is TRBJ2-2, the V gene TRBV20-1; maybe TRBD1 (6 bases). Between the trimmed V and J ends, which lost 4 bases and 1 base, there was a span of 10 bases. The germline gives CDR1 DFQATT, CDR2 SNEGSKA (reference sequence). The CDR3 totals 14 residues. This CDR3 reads CSATRQVNTGELFF. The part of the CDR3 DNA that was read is TGCAGTGCTACCCGACAGGTGAACACCGGGGAG.

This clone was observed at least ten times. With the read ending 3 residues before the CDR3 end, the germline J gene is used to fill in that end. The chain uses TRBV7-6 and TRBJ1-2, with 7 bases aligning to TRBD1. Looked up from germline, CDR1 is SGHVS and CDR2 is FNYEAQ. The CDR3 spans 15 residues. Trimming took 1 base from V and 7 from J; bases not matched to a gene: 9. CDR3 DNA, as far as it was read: TGTGCCAGCAGCTTAGAGATAAGGGGGCCGTCTGGC. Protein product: CASSLEIRGPSG. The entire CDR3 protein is CASSLEIRGPSGYTF.

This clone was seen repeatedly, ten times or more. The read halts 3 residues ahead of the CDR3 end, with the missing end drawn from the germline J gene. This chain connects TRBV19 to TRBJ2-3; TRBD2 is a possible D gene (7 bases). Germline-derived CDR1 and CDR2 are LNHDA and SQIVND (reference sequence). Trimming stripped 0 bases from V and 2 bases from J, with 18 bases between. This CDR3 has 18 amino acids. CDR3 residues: CASSIEGGGRGNTDTQYF. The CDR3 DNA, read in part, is TGTGCCAGTAGTATAGAAGGGGGTGGGCGGGGGAACACAGATACG. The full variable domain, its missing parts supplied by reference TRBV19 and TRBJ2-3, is DGGITQSPKYLFRKEGQNVTLSCEQNLNHDAMYWYRQDPGQGLRLIYYSQIVNDFQKGDIAEGYSVSREKKESFPLTVTSAQKNPTAFYLCASSIEGGGRGNTDTQYFGPGTRLTVL.

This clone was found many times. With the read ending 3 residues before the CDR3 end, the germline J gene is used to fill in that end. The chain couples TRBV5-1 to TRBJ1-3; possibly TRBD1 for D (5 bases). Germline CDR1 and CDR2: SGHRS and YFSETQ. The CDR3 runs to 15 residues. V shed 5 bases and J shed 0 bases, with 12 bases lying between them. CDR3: CASRRGDYSGNTIYF. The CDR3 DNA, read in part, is TGCGCCAGCAGGCGCGGGGACTACTCTGGAAACACC.

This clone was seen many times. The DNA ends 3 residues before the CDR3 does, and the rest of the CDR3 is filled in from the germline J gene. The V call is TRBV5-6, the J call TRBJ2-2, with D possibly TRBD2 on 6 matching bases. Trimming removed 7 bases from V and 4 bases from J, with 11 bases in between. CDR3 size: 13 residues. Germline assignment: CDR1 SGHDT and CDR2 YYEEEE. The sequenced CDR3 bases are TGTGCCAGCGCTTGGGGGGTCACCGGGGAG. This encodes CASAWGVTGE. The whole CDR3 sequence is CASAWGVTGELFF.

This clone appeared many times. This CDR3 is CASSPSGMNTEAFF. Incomplete CDR3 DNA: TGTGCCAGTAGCCCTTCAGGGATGAACACTGAA. The genes are TRBV19 and TRBJ1-1; the D gene is possibly TRBD1 (5 bases). The sequenced fragment ends 3 residues before the CDR3 boundary, so the rest is inferred from the germline J gene. This CDR3 has 14 amino acids. V was clipped by 6 bases and J by 0 bases, with 11 bases between them. In germline, CDR1 is LNHDA, CDR2 SQIVND (reference sequence).

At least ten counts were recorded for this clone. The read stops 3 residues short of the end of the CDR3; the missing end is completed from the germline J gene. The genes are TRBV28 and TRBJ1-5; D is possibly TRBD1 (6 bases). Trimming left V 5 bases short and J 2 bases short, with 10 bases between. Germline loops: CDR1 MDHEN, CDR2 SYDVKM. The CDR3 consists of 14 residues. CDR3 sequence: CASSPPGGNQPQHF. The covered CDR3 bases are TGTGCCAGCAGTCCACCAGGGGGCAATCAGCCC.

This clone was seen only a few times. Incomplete CDR3 DNA: TGTGCCAGCAGCTTTGGGCTAATTCAGGAACAGCCG. It yields the protein CASSFGLIQEQP. The entire CDR3 reads CASSFGLIQEQPQYF. The chain carries TRBV5-5 and TRBJ2-3; D gene ambiguous. The read ends 3 residues before the CDR3 terminus; that terminus is restored from the germline J gene. Per the germline V gene, CDR1 is SGHKS and CDR2 is YYEKEE (reference sequence). The CDR3 is 15 residues long.

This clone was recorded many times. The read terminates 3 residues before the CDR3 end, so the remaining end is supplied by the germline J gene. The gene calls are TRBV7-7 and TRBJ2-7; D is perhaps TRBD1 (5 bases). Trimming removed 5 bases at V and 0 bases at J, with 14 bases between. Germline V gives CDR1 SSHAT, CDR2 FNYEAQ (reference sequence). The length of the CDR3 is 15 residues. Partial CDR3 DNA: TGTGCCAGCAGCCTCTCAAGGGGCAGCTCCTACGAG. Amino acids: CASSLSRGSSYE. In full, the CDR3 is CASSLSRGSSYEQYF.

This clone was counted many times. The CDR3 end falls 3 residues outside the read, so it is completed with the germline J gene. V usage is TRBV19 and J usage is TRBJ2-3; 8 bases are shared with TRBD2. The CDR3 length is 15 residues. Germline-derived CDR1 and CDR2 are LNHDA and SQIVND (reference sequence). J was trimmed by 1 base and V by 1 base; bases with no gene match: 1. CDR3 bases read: TGTGCCAGTAGTATAGTCGGGGGGGGCACAGATACG. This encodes CASSIVGGGTDT. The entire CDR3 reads CASSIVGGGTDTQYF.

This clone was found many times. The CDR3 bases that were read are TGTGCCAGCAGCCGTGATAGCGGGGTGTACGAC. Encoded protein: CASSRDSGVYD. The whole CDR3 protein reads CASSRDSGVYDYTF. This chain connects TRBV6-2 or TRBV6-3 to TRBJ1-2; D is unclear. Read data end 3 residues before the CDR3 end; the end is taken from the germline J gene. The germline V gene has CDR1 MNHEY and CDR2 SVGEGT. The length of the CDR3 is 14 residues.

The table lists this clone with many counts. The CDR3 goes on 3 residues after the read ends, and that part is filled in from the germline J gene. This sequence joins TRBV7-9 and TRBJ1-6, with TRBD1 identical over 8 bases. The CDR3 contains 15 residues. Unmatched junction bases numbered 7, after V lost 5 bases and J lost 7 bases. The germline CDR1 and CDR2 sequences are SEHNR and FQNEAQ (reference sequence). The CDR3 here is CASSDWTGKNSPLHF. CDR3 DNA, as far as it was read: TGTGCCAGCAGCGACTGGACAGGGAAAAATTCACCC. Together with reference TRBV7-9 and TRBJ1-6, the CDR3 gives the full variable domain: DTGVSQNPRHKITKRGQNVTFRCDPISEHNRLYWYRQTLGQGPEFLTYFQNEAQLEKSRLLSDRFSAERPKGSFSTLEIQRTEQGDSAMYLCASSDWTGKNSPLHFGNGTRLTVT.

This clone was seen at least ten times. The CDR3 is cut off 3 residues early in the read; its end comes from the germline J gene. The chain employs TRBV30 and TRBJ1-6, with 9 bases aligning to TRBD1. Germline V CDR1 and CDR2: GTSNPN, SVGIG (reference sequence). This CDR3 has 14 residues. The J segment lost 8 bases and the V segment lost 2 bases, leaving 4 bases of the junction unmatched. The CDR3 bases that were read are TGTGCCTGGAGTCCTGACAGGGGGTATTCACCC. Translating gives CAWSPDRGYSP. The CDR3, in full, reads CAWSPDRGYSPLHF.